The 30 T cell receptor beta chains below come from one sample, sequenced in a study of blood T cell repertoires in COVID-19. Measured with immunoSEQ multiplex PCR; TCRdb has only the in-frame clones, and not every one. The sample holds about 30,000 clones, around 85% seen once. Sequencing was performed on peripheral blood. The receptors here all came from a man between 65 and 79 years old with COVID-19, enrolled during active disease.

This sequence joins TRBV11-2 and TRBJ2-3; D may be TRBD2 (5 bases). This CDR3 has 14 residues. V shed 0 bases and J shed 7 bases, with 11 bases lying between them. Germline values: CDR1 SGHAT, CDR2 FQNNGV. CDR3 amino acids: CASSLDVGMNTQYF. The CDR3 DNA is TGTGCCAGCAGCTTAGATGTCGGGATGAATACGCAGTATTTT.

This chain connects TRBV4-2 to TRBJ1-2, with TRBD1 as a possible D gene (6 bases). This CDR3 has 16 residues. V was shortened by 4 bases and J by 3 bases, with 18 bases between the two germline ends. From germline, CDR1 is LGHNA and CDR2 YNFKEQ. This CDR3 reads CASSPGGAGADYGYTF. As DNA, the CDR3 is TGTGCCAGCAGCCCCGGGGGGGCAGGGGCCGACTATGGCTACACCTTC.

V and J are TRBV27 and TRBJ1-1; D is unclear. CDR3 size: 15 residues. V was shortened by 1 base and J by 6 bases, with 15 bases between the two germline ends. Germline V gene data show CDR1 as MNHEY and CDR2 as SMNVEV (reference sequence). The CDR3: CASSLFPGGSPEAFF. The DNA for the CDR3 is TGTGCCAGCAGTTTATTTCCGGGTGGGTCCCCTGAAGCTTTCTTT.

The V call is TRBV7-2, the J call TRBJ1-2; D is perhaps TRBD1 (5 bases). V was pared by 4 bases and J by 0 bases, with 15 bases between. The CDR3 covers 16 residues. Germline V gives CDR1 SGHTA, CDR2 FQGNSA. In nucleotides, the CDR3 is TGTGCCAGCAGCTCACAACGAGTGACAGCTAACTATGGCTACACCTTC. It codes for CASSSQRVTANYGYTF.

This chain uses TRBV28 with TRBJ1-2; 7 bases align to TRBD1. This CDR3 is built from 13 residues. V dropped 7 bases and J dropped 3; count of bases not matched to a gene: 5. CDR1 is MDHEN, CDR2 SYDVKM, per germline. CDR3 amino acids: CASTLGGYYGYTF. The DNA of the CDR3 is TGTGCCAGCACCCTAGGGGGCTACTATGGCTACACCTTC.

The chain joins TRBV3-1 (or the pseudogene TRBV3-2) to TRBJ1-5; TRBD1 matches at 8 bases. In germline, CDR1 is LGHDT, CDR2 YNNKEL (reference sequence). Trimming cost V 1 base and J 7 bases; bases outside gene matches: 6. This CDR3 contains 15 residues. The CDR3 DNA sequence: TGTGCCAGCAGCCAAGTTACAGGGGGACGGCAGCCCCAGCATTTT. Its translation: CASSQVTGGRQPQHF.

This chain uses TRBV7-8 with TRBJ1-4; no definite D call. Deletions cut 7 bases from V and 2 bases from J, with 11 bases between. The V gene's germline CDR1 is SGHVS and CDR2 FQNEAQ. This CDR3 has 14 residues. The CDR3 bases are TGTGCCAGCACTCCTTCTAGGACTAATGAAAAACTGTTTTTT. It encodes CASTPSRTNEKLFF.

The chain has TRBV6-5 and TRBJ1-2; a possible D gene is TRBD1 (6 bases). Per the germline V gene, CDR1 is MNHEY and CDR2 is SVGAGI. Between the trimmed V and J ends, which lost 2 bases and 4 bases, there was a span of 14 bases. The length of the CDR3 is 15 residues. CDR3 region: CASSYAGAQSYGYTF. CDR3 bases: TGTGCCAGCAGTTACGCGGGGGCGCAGAGCTATGGCTACACCTTC.

This chain links TRBV5-1 with TRBJ2-2; TRBD1 is a possible D gene (6 bases). The germline CDR1 and CDR2 sequences are SGHRS and YFSETQ. The CDR3 sequence is 15 residues long. V gave up 0 bases and J gave up 4 bases, with 10 bases separating them. CDR3 sequence reads: CASSLVAGVTGELFF. The DNA of the CDR3 is TGCGCCAGCAGCTTGGTGGCAGGGGTCACCGGGGAGCTGTTTTTT.

This chain uses TRBV7-6 with TRBJ2-7; 7 positions match TRBD2. The CDR3 is 12 residues long. Germline V CDR1 and CDR2: SGHVS, FNYEAQ. Trimming cost V 3 bases and J 6 bases; bases outside gene matches: 2. The CDR3 sequence is CASSLGGSEQYF. The DNA of the CDR3 is TGTGCCAGCAGCTTGGGGGGGAGCGAGCAGTACTTC. Based on the CDR3 plus reference TRBV7-6 and TRBJ2-7, the full variable domain is GAGVSQSPRYKVTKRGQDVALRCDPISGHVSLYWYRQALGQGPEFLTYFNYEAQQDKSGLPNDRFSAERPEGSISTLTIQRTEQRDSAMYRCASSLGGSEQYFGPGTRLTVT.

The chain has TRBV7-8 and TRBJ1-6; perhaps TRBD1 as D (6 bases). CDR1 is SGHVS, CDR2 FQNEAQ, per germline. The CDR3 is made up of 16 amino acids. Trimming stripped 5 bases from V and 7 bases from J, with 18 bases between. CDR3 DNA: TGTGCCAGCAGCCGGCGGGGGCTGCAGTTGAATTCACCCCTCCACTTT. Translated: CASSRRGLQLNSPLHF.

The chain is built from TRBV19 and TRBJ1-3, with D possibly matching TRBD1 (6 bases). The ends were cut back, 9 bases at V and 0 bases at J, with 12 bases in the middle. Germline-derived CDR1 and CDR2 are LNHDA and SQIVND (reference sequence). This CDR3 has 14 amino acids. The CDR3 spells CASTDRSSGNTIYF. The CDR3 DNA follows: TGTGCCAGCACCGACAGGTCCTCTGGAAACACCATATATTTT.

The CDR3 loop reads CATSRDRGPANYGYTF. The DNA of the CDR3 is TGTGCCACCAGCAGAGATCGCGGCCCAGCTAACTATGGCTACACCTTC. The V gene is TRBV15, the J gene TRBJ1-2; no definite D call. This CDR3 spans 16 amino acids. Between the trimmed V and J ends, which lost 0 bases and 0 bases, there was a span of 11 bases. Germline-derived CDR1 and CDR2 are LNHNV and YYDKDF (reference sequence). The full variable domain, completed using reference TRBV15 and TRBJ1-2, is DAMVIQNPRYQVTQFGKPVTLSCSQTLNHNVMYWYQQKSSQAPKLLFHYYDKDFNNEADTPDNFQSRRPNTSFCFLDIRSPGLGDTAMYLCATSRDRGPANYGYTFGSGTRLTVV.

This clone was recorded once. V gene TRBV28 combines with J gene TRBJ1-5; the match to TRBD1 covers 9 bases. In germline, CDR1 is MDHEN, CDR2 SYDVKM. The trim removed 6 bases at V and 7 bases at J, leaving 16 bases unmatched. This CDR3 has 17 amino acids. CDR3 sequence (DNA): TGTGCCAGCAGCAGACTTAGACAGGGGGGGACACGGCAGCCCCAGCATTTT. This gives the protein CASSRLRQGGTRQPQHF.

This sequence joins TRBV11-2 and TRBJ2-2, with D possibly being TRBD2 (5 bases). Trimming pared 5 bases from V and 0 bases from J, leaving 22 bases between. This CDR3 region has 19 residues. Germline-derived CDR1 and CDR2 are SGHAT and FQNNGV. The CDR3 protein is CASSIRSVANFANTGELFF. CDR3 coding DNA: TGTGCCAGCAGCATAAGGTCGGTAGCGAACTTCGCGAACACCGGGGAGCTGTTTTTT.

The chain uses TRBV30 and TRBJ1-1, with D possibly matching TRBD1 (5 bases). The CDR3 runs to 13 residues. Looked up from germline, CDR1 is GTSNPN and CDR2 is SVGIG (reference sequence). With 3 bases removed from V and 7 bases from J, the gap between germline ends came to 15 bases. Written as DNA, the CDR3 is TGTGCCTGGAGCCTAAGAGGGGAGGGTGAAGCTTTCTTT. Its translation is CAWSLRGEGEAFF.

This chain uses TRBV9 with TRBJ2-3; 8 bases agree with TRBD2. CDR1 and CDR2 (germline): SGDLS, YYNGEE. The CDR3 consists of 12 residues. V was clipped by 6 bases and J by 8 bases; unmatched bases: 5. As DNA, the CDR3 is TGTGCCAGCACCCGGGAGGGGGGTACGCAGTATTTT. This translates into CASTREGGTQYF.

The rearrangement uses TRBV7-9 and TRBJ2-3; 13 bases fit TRBD2. With 3 bases clipped from V and 4 bases from J, the junction kept 7 bases outside the gene matches. There are 17 residues in the CDR3. CDR1 is SEHNR, CDR2 FQNEAQ, per germline (reference sequence). CDR3 protein: CASSFRRTSGRSDTQYF. CDR3 DNA: TGTGCCAGCAGCTTTAGGCGGACTAGCGGGAGATCAGATACGCAGTATTTT.

The chain carries TRBV11-2 and TRBJ2-1; the match to TRBD1 covers 7 bases. This CDR3 is 13 amino acids long. The germline gives CDR1 SGHAT, CDR2 FQNNGV. J gave up 13 bases and V 0 bases, and 6 bases lay outside the gene matches. Written as DNA, the CDR3 is TGTGCCAGCAGCTTAGACCGACAGGGTACTCAGTTCTTC. Its translation is CASSLDRQGTQFF.

The chain combines TRBV7-3 with TRBJ2-3, with 12 nucleotides matching TRBD2. Per germline, CDR1 SGHTA and CDR2 FQGTGA. Unmatched junction bases numbered 4, after V lost 6 bases and J lost 3 bases. There are 15 residues in the CDR3. As DNA, the CDR3 is TGTGCCAGCAGTCGGACTAGCGGGATGACAGATACGCAGTATTTT. Translating gives CASSRTSGMTDTQYF.

The chain links TRBV7-2 to TRBJ1-5; 8 nucleotides match TRBD1. CDR3 length: 15 residues. Germline V CDR1 and CDR2: SGHTA, FQGNSA. With 6 bases clipped from V and 11 bases from J, the junction kept 15 bases outside the gene matches. CDR3 protein: CASRIGGQGLDTQHF. The CDR3 DNA follows: TGTGCCAGCAGAATAGGAGGACAGGGCCTCGACACCCAGCATTTT.

This sequence joins TRBV6-4 and TRBJ1-5, with TRBD1 matching 9 bases. The CDR3 spans 16 residues. Germline CDR1 and CDR2: MRHNA and SNTAGT. V was clipped by 4 bases and J by 2 bases; unmatched bases: 6. CDR3 amino acids: CASSVDRGARNQPQHF. For the CDR3, the DNA is TGTGCCAGCAGTGTCGACAGGGGGGCGCGCAATCAGCCCCAGCATTTT.

This clone is medium-sized within its sample. The junction shows a germline mismatch at one end, possibly a read error. The chain links TRBV6-2 or TRBV6-3 to TRBJ2-3; 8 nucleotides match TRBD1. Per the germline V gene, CDR1 is MNHEY and CDR2 is SVGEGT. The CDR3 is 13 amino acids. The CDR3 coding sequence is TGTGCCAGCAGTTACTCACCGGGACAGGACGTATCTTTT. It codes for CASSYSPGQDVSF.

The gene calls are TRBV19 and TRBJ1-5; D not certain. Germline V gene data show CDR1 as LNHDA and CDR2 as SQIVND (reference sequence). Between the trimmed V and J ends, which lost 3 bases and 0 bases, there was a span of 12 bases. The CDR3 runs to 16 residues. CDR3 in DNA: TGTGCCAGTAGTATTGATAGTTATTTTAGCAATCAGCCCCAGCATTTT. Its protein product is CASSIDSYFSNQPQHF.

V gene TRBV5-1 combines with J gene TRBJ2-7; TRBD2 matches at 13 bases. The germline V gene has CDR1 SGHRS and CDR2 YFSETQ. After removal of 0 bases from V and 1 base from J, the junction contained 1 base not matched to a gene. The CDR3 has 16 amino acids. For the CDR3, the DNA is TGCGCCAGCAGCTTGGGACTAGCGGGAGGTTCCTACGAGCAGTACTTC. Its translation is CASSLGLAGGSYEQYF.

This CDR3 reads CASTGSMNTEAFF. The CDR3 DNA reads TGTGCCAGCACAGGGAGTATGAACACTGAAGCTTTCTTT. The chain is built from TRBV19 and TRBJ1-1, with D possibly TRBD1 on 6 matching bases. The CDR3 contains 13 residues. From germline, CDR1 is LNHDA and CDR2 SQIVND (reference sequence). V was cut by 9 bases and J by 0 bases, with 11 bases left in between. Filled out from reference TRBV19 and TRBJ1-1, the complete variable domain reads DGGITQSPKYLFRKEGQNVTLSCEQNLNHDAMYWYRQDPGQGLRLIYYSQIVNDFQKGDIAEGYSVSREKKESFPLTVTSAQKNPTAFYLCASTGSMNTEAFFGQGTRLTVV.

The rearrangement links TRBV29-1 to TRBJ1-4, with D tentatively TRBD1 (6 bases). Trimming removed 6 bases at V and 7 bases at J, with 18 bases between. The length of the CDR3 is 14 residues. Looked up from germline, CDR1 is SQVTM and CDR2 is ANQGSEA. CDR3: CSVATGSRSEKLFF. The CDR3 region has the DNA TGCAGCGTAGCAACAGGGTCCCGTAGTGAAAAACTGTTTTTT.

The gene calls are TRBV5-3 and TRBJ2-7; D remains ambiguous. TRBV5-3 falls under the ORF class, with uncertain function. This CDR3 has 12 residues. V gave up 6 bases and J gave up 3 bases, with 10 bases separating them. The CDR3 sequence is CARNFEDYEQYF. CDR3 nucleotide sequence: TGTGCCAGAAATTTTGAGGACTACGAGCAGTACTTC.

This chain joins TRBV18 and TRBJ2-2; the D is unclear. Per the germline V gene, CDR1 is KGHSH and CDR2 is LQKENI. Trimming took 5 bases from V and 1 from J, leaving 11 bases between them. The CDR3 contains 15 residues. CDR3 protein: CASSNLLMNTGELFF. Written as DNA, the CDR3 is TGTGCCAGCTCAAACCTACTAATGAACACCGGGGAGCTGTTTTTT.

This chain connects TRBV7-2 to TRBJ2-7, with 11 bases matching TRBD2. The V and J ends lost 5 bases and 6 bases, in that order; junction bases with no gene match: 21. The V gene's germline CDR1 is SGHTA and CDR2 FQGNSA. This CDR3 has 19 residues. The CDR3 here is CASSRDLGQAKLAGAEQYF. DNA for the CDR3: TGTGCCAGCAGCCGGGACCTGGGACAAGCGAAACTAGCGGGAGCCGAGCAGTACTTC.